Sequencing of this TCR beta chain was carried out in a study of blood T cells in healthy people across ages. The length of the CDR3 is 11 residues. Germline V gene sequence: CDR1 SQVTM, CDR2 ANQGSEA. Healthy individuals of Caucasian origin from Russia, aged roughly 6 to 95, served as donors. A second PCR, run for about 7 to 11 cycles, used a sample-barcoded 5' primer plus a J-beta primer mix. TCRdb analysed the 5' RACE reads with MiXCR anew, one entry per CDR3 protein. This sample has hundreds of thousands of distinct CDR3 sequences, with roughly 44% found just once. This clonotype was observed a few times.

The origin of this receptor is a man between 60 and 75 years old in good health. Input material: blood. This sequence joins TRBV29-1 and TRBJ2-7; 10 bases line up with TRBD1. TRBJ2-5 matches the DNA end more closely, so the J call is doubtful. The CDR3 region has the DNA TGCAGCGGGGACAGGGGAGAGACCCAGTACTTC. It specifies CSGDRGETQYF.